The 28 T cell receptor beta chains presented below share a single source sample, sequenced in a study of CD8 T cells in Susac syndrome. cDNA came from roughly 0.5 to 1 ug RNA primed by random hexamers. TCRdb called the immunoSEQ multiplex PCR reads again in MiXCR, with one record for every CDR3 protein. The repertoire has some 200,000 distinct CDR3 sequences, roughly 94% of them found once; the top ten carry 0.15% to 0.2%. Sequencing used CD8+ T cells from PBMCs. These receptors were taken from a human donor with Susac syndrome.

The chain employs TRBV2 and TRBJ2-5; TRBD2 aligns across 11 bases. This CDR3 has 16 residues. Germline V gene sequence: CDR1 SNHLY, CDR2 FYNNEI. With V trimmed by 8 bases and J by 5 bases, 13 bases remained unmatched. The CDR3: CASDGTLAGGRETQYF. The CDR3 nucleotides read TGTGCCAGCGACGGGACGCTAGCGGGGGGCCGGGAGACCCAGTACTTC.

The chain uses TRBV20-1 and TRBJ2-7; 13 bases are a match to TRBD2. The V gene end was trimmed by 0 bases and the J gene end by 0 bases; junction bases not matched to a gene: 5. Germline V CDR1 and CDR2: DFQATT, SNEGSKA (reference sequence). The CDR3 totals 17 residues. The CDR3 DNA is TGCAGTGCTAGAGATACGCGGACTAGCGGGAGCTCCTACGAGCAGTACTTC. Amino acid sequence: CSARDTRTSGSSYEQYF.

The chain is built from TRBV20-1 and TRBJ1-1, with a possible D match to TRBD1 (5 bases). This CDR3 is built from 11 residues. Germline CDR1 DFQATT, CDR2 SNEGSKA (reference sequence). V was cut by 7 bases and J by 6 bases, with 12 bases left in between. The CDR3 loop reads CSVRGNAEAFF. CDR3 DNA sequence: TGCAGTGTCCGGGGGAATGCTGAAGCTTTCTTT.

CDR3 DNA sequence: TGTGCCACCAGTGATTTGGCAGGGGGATACAATGAGCAGTTCTTC. It is translated as CATSDLAGGYNEQFF. This chain uses TRBV24-1 with TRBJ2-1, with 7 nucleotides matching TRBD1. This CDR3 is 15 amino acids long. CDR1 KGHDR and CDR2 SFDVKD come from the germline V gene. The V gene end was trimmed by 0 bases and the J gene end by 4 bases; junction bases not matched to a gene: 2.

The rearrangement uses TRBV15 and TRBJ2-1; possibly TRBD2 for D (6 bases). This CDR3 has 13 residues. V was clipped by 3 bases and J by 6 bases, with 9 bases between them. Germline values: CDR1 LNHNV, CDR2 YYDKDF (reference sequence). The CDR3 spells CATSSGGSNEQFF. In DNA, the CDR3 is TGTGCCACCAGCAGTGGAGGGAGCAATGAGCAGTTCTTC. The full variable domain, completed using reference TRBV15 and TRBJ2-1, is DAMVIQNPRYQVTQFGKPVTLSCSQTLNHNVMYWYQQKSSQAPKLLFHYYDKDFNNEADTPDNFQSRRPNTSFCFLDIRSPGLGDTAMYLCATSSGGSNEQFFGPGTRLTVL.

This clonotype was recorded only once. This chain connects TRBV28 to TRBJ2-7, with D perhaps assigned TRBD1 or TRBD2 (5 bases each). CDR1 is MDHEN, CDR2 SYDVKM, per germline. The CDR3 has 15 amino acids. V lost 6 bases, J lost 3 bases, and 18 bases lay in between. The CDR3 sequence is CASRGTGTANYEQYF. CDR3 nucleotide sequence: TGTGCCAGCAGGGGAACCGGGACCGCCAACTACGAGCAGTACTTC.

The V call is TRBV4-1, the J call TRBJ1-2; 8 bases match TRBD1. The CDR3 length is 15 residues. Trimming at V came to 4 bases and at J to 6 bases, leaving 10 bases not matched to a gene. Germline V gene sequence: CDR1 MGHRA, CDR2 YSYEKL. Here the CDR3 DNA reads TGCGCCAGCAGCCTCGGACAGGGAGGGAGGGATGGCTACACCTTC. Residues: CASSLGQGGRDGYTF.

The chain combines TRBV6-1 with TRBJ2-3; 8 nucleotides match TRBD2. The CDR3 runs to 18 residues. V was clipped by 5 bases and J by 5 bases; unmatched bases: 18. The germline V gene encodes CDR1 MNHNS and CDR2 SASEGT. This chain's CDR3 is CASSITLGSGGQEDTQYF. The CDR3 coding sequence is TGTGCCAGCAGTATCACGCTGGGGAGCGGGGGCCAAGAAGATACGCAGTATTTT.

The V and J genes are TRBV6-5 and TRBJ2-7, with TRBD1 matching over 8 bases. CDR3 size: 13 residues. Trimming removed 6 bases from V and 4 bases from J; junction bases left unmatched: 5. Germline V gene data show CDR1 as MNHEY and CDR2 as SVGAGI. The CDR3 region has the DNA TGTGCCAGCAGCTATACAGGGGGGTACGAGCAGTACTTC. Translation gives CASSYTGGYEQYF.

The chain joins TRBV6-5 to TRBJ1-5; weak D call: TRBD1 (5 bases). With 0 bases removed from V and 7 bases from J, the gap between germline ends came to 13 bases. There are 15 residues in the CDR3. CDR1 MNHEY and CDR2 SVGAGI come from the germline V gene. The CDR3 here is CASSYSIGAGQPQHF. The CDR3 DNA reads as TGTGCCAGCAGTTACTCGATAGGGGCGGGCCAGCCCCAGCATTTT.

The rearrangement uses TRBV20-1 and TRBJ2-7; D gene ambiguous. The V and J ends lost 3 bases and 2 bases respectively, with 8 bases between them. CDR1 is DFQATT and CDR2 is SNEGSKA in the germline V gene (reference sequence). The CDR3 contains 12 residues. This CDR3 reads CSASNYPYEQYF. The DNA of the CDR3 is TGCAGTGCTAGCAACTACCCCTACGAGCAGTACTTC.

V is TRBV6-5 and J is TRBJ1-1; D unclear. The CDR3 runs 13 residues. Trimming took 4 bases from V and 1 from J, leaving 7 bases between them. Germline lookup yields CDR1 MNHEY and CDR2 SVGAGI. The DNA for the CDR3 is TGTGCCAGCAGTTTAACCTGGAACACTGAAGCTTTCTTT. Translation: CASSLTWNTEAFF.

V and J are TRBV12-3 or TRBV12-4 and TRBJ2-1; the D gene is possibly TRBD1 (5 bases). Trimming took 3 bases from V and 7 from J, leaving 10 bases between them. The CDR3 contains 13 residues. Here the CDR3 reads CASSLQGVNEQFF. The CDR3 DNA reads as TGTGCCAGCAGTTTGCAGGGTGTTAATGAGCAGTTCTTC.

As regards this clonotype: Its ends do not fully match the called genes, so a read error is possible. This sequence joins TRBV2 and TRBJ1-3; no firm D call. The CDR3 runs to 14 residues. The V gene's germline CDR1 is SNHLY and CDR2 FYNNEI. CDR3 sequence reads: CASSEARSENTIYF. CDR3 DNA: TGTGCCAGCAGTGAGGCTCGCTCTGAAAACACCATATATTTT.

CDR3: CSARSTGGGPLDEQYF. The CDR3 nucleotides read TGCAGTGCTAGATCTACAGGGGGCGGCCCCCTCGACGAGCAGTACTTC. V usage is TRBV20-1 and J usage is TRBJ2-7; 9 nucleotides agree with TRBD1. Trimming at V came to 2 bases and at J to 5 bases, leaving 13 bases not matched to a gene. The CDR3 loop spans 16 amino acids. In germline, CDR1 is DFQATT, CDR2 SNEGSKA (reference sequence).

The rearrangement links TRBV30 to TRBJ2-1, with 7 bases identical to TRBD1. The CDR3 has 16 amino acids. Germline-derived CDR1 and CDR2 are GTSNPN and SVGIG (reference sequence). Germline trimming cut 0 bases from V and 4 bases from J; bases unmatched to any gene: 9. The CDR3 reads CAWSVTGDIGYNEQFF. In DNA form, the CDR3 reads TGTGCCTGGAGTGTCACAGGGGATATAGGATACAATGAGCAGTTCTTC. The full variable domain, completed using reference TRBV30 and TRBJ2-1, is SQTIHQWPATLVQPVGSPLSLECTVEGTSNPNLYWYRQAAGRGLQLLFYSVGIGQISSEVPQNLSASRPQDRQFILSSKKLLLSDSGFYLCAWSVTGDIGYNEQFFGPGTRLTVL.

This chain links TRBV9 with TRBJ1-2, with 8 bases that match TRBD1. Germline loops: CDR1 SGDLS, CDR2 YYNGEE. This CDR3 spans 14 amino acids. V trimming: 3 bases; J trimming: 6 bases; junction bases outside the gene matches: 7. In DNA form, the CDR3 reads TGTGCCAGCAGCGCCGGGGACAGGCTAGATGGCTACACCTTC. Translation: CASSAGDRLDGYTF.

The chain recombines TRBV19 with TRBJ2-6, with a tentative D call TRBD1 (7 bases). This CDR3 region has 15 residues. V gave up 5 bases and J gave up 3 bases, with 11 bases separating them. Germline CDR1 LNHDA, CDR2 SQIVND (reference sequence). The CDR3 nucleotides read TGTGCCAGTAGTGCCAGGGGGGTTGGGGCCAACGTCCTGACTTTC. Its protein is CASSARGVGANVLTF.

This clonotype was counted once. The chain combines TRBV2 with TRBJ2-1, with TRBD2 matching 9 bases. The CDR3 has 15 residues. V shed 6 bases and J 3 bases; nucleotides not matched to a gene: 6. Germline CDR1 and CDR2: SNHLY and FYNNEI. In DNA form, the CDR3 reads TGTGCCAGCAGGGGGCTAGCGGGATTCTACAATGAGCAGTTCTTC. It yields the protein CASRGLAGFYNEQFF. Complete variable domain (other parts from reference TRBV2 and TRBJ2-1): EPEVTQTPSHQVTQMGQEVILRCVPISNHLYFYWYRQILGQKVEFLVSFYNNEISEKSEIFDDQFSVERPDGSNFTLKIRSTKLEDSAMYFCASRGLAGFYNEQFFGPGTRLTVL.

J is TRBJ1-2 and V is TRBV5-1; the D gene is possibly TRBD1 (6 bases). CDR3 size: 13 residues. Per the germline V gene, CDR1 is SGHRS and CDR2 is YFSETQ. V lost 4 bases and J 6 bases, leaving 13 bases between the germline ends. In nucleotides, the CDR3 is TGCGCCAGCAGCATCCAGGGGACGGATGGCTACACCTTC. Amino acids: CASSIQGTDGYTF. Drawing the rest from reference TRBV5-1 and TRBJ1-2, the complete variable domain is KAGVTQTPRYLIKTRGQQVTLSCSPISGHRSVSWYQQTPGQGLQFLFEYFSETQRNKGNFPGRFSGRQFSNSRSEMNVSTLELGDSALYLCASSIQGTDGYTFGSGTRLTVV.

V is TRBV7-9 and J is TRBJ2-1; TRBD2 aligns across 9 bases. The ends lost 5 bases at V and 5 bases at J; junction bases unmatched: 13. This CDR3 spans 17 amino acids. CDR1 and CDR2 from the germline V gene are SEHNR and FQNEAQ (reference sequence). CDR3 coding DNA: TGTGCCAGCAGCCAGCGGTTTGCGGGAGGGCCCGACAATGAGCAGTTCTTC. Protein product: CASSQRFAGGPDNEQFF.

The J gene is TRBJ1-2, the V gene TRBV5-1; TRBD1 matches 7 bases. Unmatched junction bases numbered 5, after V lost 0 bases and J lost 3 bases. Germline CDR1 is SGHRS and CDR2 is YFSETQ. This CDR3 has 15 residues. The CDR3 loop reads CASSLETGKDYGYTF. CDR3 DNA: TGCGCCAGCAGCTTGGAGACAGGGAAGGACTATGGCTACACCTTC.

The chain's CDR3 is CASSQTGTVASNEKLFF. The CDR3, as DNA: TGTGCCAGCAGTCAAACCGGGACAGTGGCCTCTAATGAAAAACTGTTTTTT. The chain carries TRBV28 and TRBJ1-4, with 7 bases lining up with TRBD1. The trim removed 5 bases at V and 3 bases at J, leaving 12 bases unmatched. CDR3 length equals 17 residues. Germline CDR1 is MDHEN and CDR2 is SYDVKM.

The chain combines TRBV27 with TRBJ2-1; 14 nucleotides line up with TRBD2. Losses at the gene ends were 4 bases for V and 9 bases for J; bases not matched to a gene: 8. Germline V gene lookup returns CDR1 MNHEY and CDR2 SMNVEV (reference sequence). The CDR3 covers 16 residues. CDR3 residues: CASSSGLAGASGEQFF. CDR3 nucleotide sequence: TGTGCCAGCAGTTCGGGACTAGCGGGGGCCAGCGGTGAGCAGTTCTTC.

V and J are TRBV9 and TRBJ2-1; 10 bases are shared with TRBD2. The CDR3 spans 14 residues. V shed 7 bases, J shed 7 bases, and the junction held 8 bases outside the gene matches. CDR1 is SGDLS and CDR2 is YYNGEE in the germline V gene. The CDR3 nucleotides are TGTGCCAGCGGGCTAGCGGGAGTGGGGAATGAGCAGTTCTTC. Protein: CASGLAGVGNEQFF.

CDR3 loop: CASSGHRGGNQPQHF. The CDR3 DNA reads TGTGCCAGCAGCGGGCACAGGGGTGGCAATCAGCCCCAGCATTTT. The chain has TRBV27 and TRBJ1-5; 7 bases fit TRBD1. The CDR3 loop spans 15 amino acids. Unmatched junction bases numbered 7, after V lost 6 bases and J lost 2 bases. Germline-derived CDR1 and CDR2 are MNHEY and SMNVEV (reference sequence).

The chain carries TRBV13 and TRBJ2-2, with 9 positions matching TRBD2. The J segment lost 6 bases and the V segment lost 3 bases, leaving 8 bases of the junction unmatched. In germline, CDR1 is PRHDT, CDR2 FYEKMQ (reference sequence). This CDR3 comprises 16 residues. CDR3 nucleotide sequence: TGTGCCAGCAGCTTCCCCTTAGCGGGAGTCCCCGGGGAGCTGTTTTTT. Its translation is CASSFPLAGVPGELFF.

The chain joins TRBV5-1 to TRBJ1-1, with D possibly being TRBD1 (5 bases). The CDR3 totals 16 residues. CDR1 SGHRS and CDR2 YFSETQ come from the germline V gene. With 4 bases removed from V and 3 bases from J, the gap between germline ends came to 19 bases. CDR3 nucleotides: TGCGCCAGCAGCGGCTCAGCGGGGGTGGGGGACACTGAAGCTTTCTTT. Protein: CASSGSAGVGDTEAFF.